Sequencing of this T cell receptor (beta chain) was carried out in a study of synovial regulatory T cells in juvenile arthritis. Across the whole study: Roughly six patients were on methotrexate and three were untreated. Whole-study results and caveats: Compared with other blood Treg cells, inflammation-associated Treg cells had reduced TCR diversity. Across patients, iaTreg TCR repertoires were mostly private, partly shared with synovial Teff and blood CPL. Synovial Tregs shared more CDR3 sequences with iaTregs than other blood Tregs.

Germline assignment: CDR1 LNHDA and CDR2 SQIVND (reference sequence). The length of the CDR3 is 13 residues. No nucleotide data were recorded. Assay used: immunoSEQ multiplex PCR; TCRdb lists only in-frame clones, some missing. The table gives roughly 8,000 clones; the top ten clones make up approximately 1.8% of it. Turning to this clone: Its target is unknown.

The specimen sequenced was Treg cells from blood. Subset denoted: remaining (HLA-DR-negative) circulating blood Treg cells. The V gene is TRBV19, the J gene TRBJ1-5. The TCR originated in a donor aged 2-35 years with juvenile idiopathic arthritis. The CDR3 loop reads CASPDQGNQPQHF.